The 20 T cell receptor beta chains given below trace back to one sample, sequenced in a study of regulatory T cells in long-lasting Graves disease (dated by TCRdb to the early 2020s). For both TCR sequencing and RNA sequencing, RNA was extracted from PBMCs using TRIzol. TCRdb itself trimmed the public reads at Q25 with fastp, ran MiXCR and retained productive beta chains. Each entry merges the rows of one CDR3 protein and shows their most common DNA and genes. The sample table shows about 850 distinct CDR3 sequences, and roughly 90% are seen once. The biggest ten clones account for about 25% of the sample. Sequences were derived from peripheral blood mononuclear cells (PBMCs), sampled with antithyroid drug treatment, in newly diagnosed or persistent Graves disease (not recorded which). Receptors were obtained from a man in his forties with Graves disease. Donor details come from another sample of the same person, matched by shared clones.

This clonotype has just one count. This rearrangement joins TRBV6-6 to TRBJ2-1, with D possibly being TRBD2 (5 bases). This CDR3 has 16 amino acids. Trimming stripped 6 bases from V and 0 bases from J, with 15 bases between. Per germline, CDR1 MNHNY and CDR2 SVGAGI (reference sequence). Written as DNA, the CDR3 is TGTGCCAGCAGCTCTCTAGGACTGAACTCCTACAATGAGCAGTTCTTC. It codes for CASSSLGLNSYNEQFF.

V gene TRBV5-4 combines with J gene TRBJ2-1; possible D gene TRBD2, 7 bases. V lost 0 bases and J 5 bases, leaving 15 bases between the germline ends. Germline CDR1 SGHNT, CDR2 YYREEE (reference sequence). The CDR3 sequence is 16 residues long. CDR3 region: CASSLGGAGAHNEQFF. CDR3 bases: TGTGCCAGCAGCTTGGGAGGGGCGGGGGCCCACAATGAGCAGTTCTTC.

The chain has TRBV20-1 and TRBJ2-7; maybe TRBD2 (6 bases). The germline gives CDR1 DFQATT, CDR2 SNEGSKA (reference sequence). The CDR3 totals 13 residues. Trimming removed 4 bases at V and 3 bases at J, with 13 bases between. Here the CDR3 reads CSAIPTGLYEQYF. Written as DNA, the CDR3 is TGCAGTGCTATCCCAACGGGACTCTACGAGCAGTACTTC.

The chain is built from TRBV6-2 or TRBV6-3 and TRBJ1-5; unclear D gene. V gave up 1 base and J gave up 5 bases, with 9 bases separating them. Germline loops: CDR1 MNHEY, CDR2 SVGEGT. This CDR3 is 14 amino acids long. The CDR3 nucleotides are TGTGCCAGCAGTTACTTGGCCCTAGATCAGCCCCAGCATTTT. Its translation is CASSYLALDQPQHF.

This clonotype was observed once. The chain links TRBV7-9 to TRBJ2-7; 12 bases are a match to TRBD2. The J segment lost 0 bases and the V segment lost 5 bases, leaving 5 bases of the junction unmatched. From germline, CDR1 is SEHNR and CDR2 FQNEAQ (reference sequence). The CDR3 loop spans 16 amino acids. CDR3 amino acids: CASSTWTSGASYEQYF. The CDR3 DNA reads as TGTGCCAGCAGCACCTGGACTAGCGGGGCCTCCTACGAGCAGTACTTC.

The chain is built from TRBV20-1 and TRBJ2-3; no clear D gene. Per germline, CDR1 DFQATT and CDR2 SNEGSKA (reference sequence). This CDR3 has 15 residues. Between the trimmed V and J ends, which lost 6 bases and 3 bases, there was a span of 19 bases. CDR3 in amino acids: CSAEHGVLWTDTQYF. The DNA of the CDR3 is TGCAGTGCGGAGCACGGCGTCCTTTGGACAGATACGCAGTATTTT.

This CDR3 is CSTSGPSISTDTQYF. The CDR3 DNA follows: TGCAGCACTTCCGGGCCGTCGATTAGCACAGATACGCAGTATTTT. The rearrangement joins TRBV29-1 to TRBJ2-3; no clear D gene. Trimming stripped 8 bases from V and 0 bases from J, with 18 bases between. The CDR3 extends over 15 amino acids. Germline V gives CDR1 SQVTM, CDR2 ANQGSEA.

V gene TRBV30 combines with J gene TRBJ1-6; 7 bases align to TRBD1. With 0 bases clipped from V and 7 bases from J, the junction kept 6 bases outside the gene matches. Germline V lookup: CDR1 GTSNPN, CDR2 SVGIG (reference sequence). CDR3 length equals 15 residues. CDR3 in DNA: TGTGCCTGGAGTGTGGAAGGGGGCTGGAATTCACCCCTCCACTTT. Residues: CAWSVEGGWNSPLHF.

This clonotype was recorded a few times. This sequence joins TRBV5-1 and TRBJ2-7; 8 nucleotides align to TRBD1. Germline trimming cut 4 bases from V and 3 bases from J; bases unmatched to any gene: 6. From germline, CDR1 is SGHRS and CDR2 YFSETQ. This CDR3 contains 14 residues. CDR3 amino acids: CASSRTGNGYEQYF. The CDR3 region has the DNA TGCGCCAGCAGCCGGACAGGGAATGGCTACGAGCAGTACTTC.

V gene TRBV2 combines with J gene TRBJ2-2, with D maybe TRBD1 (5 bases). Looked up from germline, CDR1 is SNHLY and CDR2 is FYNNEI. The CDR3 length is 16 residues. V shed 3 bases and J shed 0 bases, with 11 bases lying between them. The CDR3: CASSDSRVPNTGELFF. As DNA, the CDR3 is TGTGCCAGCAGTGATAGCAGGGTACCGAACACCGGGGAGCTGTTTTTT.

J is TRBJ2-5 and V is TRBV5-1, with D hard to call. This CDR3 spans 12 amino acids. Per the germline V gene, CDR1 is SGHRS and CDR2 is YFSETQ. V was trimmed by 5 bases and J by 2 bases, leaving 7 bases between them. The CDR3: CASRRQQETQYF. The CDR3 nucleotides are TGCGCCAGCAGACGGCAACAAGAGACCCAGTACTTC.

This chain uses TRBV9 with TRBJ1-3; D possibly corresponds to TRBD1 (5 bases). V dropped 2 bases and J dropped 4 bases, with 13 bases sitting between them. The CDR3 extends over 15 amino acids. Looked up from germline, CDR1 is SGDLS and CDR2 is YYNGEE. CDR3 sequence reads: CASSVGGRAGNTIYF. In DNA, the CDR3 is TGTGCCAGCAGCGTGGGTGGCAGGGCCGGAAACACCATATATTTT.

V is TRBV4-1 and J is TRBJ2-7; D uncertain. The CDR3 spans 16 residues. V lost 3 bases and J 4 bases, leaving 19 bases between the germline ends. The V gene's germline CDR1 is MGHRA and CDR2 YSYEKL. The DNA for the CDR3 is TGCGCCAGCAGCCAGGGGTTTGGCAGGCGGTTATACGAGCAGTACTTC. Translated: CASSQGFGRRLYEQYF.

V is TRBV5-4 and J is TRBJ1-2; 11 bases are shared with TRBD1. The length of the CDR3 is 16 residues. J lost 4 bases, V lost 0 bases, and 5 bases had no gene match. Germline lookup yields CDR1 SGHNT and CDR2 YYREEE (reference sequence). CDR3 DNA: TGTGCCAGCAGCTTGGGTTCTGGGACAGGGGGCTATGGCTACACCTTC. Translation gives CASSLGSGTGGYGYTF.

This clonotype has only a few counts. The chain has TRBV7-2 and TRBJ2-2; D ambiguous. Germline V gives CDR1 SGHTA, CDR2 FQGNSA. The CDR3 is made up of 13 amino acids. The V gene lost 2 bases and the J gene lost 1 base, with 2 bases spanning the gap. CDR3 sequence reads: CASSLLNTGELFF. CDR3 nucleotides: TGTGCCAGCAGCTTACTGAACACCGGGGAGCTGTTTTTT.

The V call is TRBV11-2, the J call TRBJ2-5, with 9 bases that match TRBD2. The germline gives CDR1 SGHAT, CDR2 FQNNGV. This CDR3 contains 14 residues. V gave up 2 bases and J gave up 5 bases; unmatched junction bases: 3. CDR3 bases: TGTGCCAGCAGCTTACAGCGGGGGGCGGAGACCCAGTACTTC. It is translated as CASSLQRGAETQYF.

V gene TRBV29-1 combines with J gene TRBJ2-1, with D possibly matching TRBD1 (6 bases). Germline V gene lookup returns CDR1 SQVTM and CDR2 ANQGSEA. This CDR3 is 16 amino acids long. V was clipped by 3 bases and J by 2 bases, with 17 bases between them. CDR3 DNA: TGCAGCGTTGAGGGCGCTGGGACACTAACCTACAATGAGCAGTTCTTC. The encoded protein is CSVEGAGTLTYNEQFF.

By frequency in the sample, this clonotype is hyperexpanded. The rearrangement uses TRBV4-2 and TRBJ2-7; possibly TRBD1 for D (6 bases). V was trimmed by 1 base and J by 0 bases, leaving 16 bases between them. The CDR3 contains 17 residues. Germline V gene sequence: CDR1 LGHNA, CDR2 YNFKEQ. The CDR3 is CASSQGGIQGISYEQYF. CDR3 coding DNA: TGTGCCAGCAGCCAAGGGGGAATACAGGGAATCTCCTACGAGCAGTACTTC.

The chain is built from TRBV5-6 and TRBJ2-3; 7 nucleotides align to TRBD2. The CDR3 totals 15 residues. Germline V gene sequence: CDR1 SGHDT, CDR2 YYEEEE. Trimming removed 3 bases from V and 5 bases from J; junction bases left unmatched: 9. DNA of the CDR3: TGTGCCAGCAGCTGGAGATTGGGGGGGGGAGATACGCAGTATTTT. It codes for CASSWRLGGGDTQYF.

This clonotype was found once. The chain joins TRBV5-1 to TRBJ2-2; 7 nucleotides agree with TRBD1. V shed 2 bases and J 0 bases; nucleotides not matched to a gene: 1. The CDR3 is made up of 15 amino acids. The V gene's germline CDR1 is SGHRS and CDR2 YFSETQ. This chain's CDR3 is CASSLQGTNTGELFF. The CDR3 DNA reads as TGCGCCAGCAGCTTACAGGGGACGAACACCGGGGAGCTGTTTTTT.